This T cell receptor beta chain was profiled in a study of read filtering for tumor transcriptome and immune sequencing. Overall study: Mean patient age was approximately 66 years, range 47 to 80; approximately 18 male, around 15 female. Study results and caveats: The CD138-negative fraction was mixed bone marrow immune cells, not pure T cells.

The V gene's germline CDR1 is DFQATT and CDR2 SNEGSKA (reference sequence). The V end was cut by 5 bases, the J end by 1 base, with 12 bases between. The CDR3 extends over 13 amino acids. This library used approximately 390 ng RNA and molecular barcoded adaptors spanning alpha/delta and beta/gamma chains. TCRdb re-called the reads with MiXCR, one entry per CDR3 protein. Of 30,000 to 45,000 distinct CDR3 sequences in the sample, roughly an eighth were seen once. Every patient had bone marrow sampled while the disease was active. About this clonotype: The antigen is unknown.

Source material: a population of CD138-negative cells sorted from bone marrow. The chain is built from TRBV20-1 and TRBJ2-7, with a possible D match to TRBD2 (6 bases). The sequence was collected from a donor at least 40 years old with multiple myeloma. The CDR3 DNA sequence: TGCAGTGCTCCCCTCGCGGGGTCCTACGAGCAGTACTTC. This codes for CSAPLAGSYEQYF.